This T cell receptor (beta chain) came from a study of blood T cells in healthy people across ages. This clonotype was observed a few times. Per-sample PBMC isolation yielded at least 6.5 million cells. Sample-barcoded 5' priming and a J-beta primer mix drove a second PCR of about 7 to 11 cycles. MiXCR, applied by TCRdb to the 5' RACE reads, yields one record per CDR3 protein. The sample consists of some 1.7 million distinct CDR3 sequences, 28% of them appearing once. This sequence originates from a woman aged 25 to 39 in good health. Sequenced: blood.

CDR3 in DNA: TGTGCCAGCAGCCGGGACGTGAGGAGGTCACCCCTCCACTTT. Protein: CASSRDVRRSPLHF. The rearrangement joins TRBV7-9 to TRBJ1-6; weak D call: TRBD1 (5 bases). The length of the CDR3 is 14 residues. V was cut by 5 bases and J by 10 bases, with 15 bases left in between. CDR1 and CDR2 from the germline V gene are SEHNR and FQNEAQ (reference sequence).